A selection of T cell receptor beta chains follows, all from one sample in a study of cytomegalovirus exposure and HLA in healthy donors. Method: immunoSEQ multiplex PCR; TCRdb's copy keeps in-frame clones and lacks some. The table records roughly 200,000 clones, roughly three quarters of them present only once. Material for sequencing was PBMCs. The receptors shown here come from a male donor in good health and CMV-seronegative. The CDR3 runs from the conserved cysteine through the conserved F or W. Each record gives: V gene, D gene, CDR3 protein. A D gene is named only where the DNA matches it firmly.

V gene: TRBV5-1
D gene: TRBD2
CDR3 protein: CASSLSRTRRDTGELFF

V gene: TRBV7-9
D gene: -
CDR3 protein: CSSPLADTQYF

V gene: TRBV9
D gene: -
CDR3 protein: CASSVGNSVFETQYF

V gene: TRBV10-3
D gene: TRBD2
CDR3 protein: CATQEGAGGLYNEQFF

V gene: TRBV6-6
D gene: TRBD1
CDR3 protein: CASSSGQDPDTQYF

V gene: TRBV29-1
D gene: TRBD2
CDR3 protein: CSVDGLAGETQYF

V gene: TRBV2
D gene: -
CDR3 protein: CASIKDRMISYEQYF

V gene: TRBV30
D gene: TRBD2
CDR3 protein: CARTGTSSYNEQFF

V gene: TRBV18
D gene: -
CDR3 protein: CASSPGTDTQYF

V gene: TRBV29-1
D gene: -
CDR3 protein: CSVPRVSTDTQYF

V gene: TRBV30
D gene: -
CDR3 protein: CAWGMWTAEQYF

V gene: TRBV25-1
D gene: -
CDR3 protein: CASTSTIPGEGKWGGYTF

V gene: TRBV30
D gene: TRBD1
CDR3 protein: CAWSDAGTGNTGELFF

V gene: TRBV13
D gene: -
CDR3 protein: CASSLDRGFPYF

V gene: TRBV7-9
D gene: -
CDR3 protein: CASSFRLGSYNEQFF